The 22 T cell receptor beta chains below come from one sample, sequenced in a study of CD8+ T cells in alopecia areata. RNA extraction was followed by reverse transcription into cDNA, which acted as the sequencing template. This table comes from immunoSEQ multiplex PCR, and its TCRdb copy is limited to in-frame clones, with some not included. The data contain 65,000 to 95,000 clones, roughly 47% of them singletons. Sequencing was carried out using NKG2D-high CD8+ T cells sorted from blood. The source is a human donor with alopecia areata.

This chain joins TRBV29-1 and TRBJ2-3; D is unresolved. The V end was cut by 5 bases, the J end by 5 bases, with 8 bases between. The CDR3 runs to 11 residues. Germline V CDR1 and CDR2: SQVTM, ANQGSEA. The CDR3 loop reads CSVLLGDTQYF. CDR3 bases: TGCAGCGTTCTACTTGGAGATACGCAGTATTTT.

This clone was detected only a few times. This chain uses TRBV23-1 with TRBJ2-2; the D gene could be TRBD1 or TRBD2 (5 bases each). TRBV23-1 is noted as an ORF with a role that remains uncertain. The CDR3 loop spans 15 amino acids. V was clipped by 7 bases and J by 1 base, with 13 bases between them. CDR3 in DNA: TGCGCCAGCACACCGGGAAGGGGGAACACCGGGGAGCTGTTTTTT. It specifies CASTPGRGNTGELFF.

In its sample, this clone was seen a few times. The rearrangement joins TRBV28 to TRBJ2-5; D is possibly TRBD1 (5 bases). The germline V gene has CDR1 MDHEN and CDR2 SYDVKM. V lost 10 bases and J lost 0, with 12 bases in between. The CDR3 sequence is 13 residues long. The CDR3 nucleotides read TGTGCCATCGACAGAGGCAACCAAGAGACCCAGTACTTC. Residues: CAIDRGNQETQYF.

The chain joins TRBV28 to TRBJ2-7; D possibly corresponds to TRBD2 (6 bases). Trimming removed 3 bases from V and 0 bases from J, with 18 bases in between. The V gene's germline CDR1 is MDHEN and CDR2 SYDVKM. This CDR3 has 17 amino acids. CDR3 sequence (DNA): TGTGCCAGCAGTTTGGGAGGAGAGGGTCTAAGCTCCTACGAGCAGTACTTC. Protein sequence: CASSLGGEGLSSYEQYF.

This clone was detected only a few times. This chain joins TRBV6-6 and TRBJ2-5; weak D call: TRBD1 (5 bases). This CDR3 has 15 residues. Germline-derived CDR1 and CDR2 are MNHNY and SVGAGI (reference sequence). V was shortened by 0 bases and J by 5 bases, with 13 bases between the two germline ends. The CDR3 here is CASSYSWGGRETQYF. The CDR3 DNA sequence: TGTGCCAGCAGTTACTCGTGGGGCGGCCGGGAGACCCAGTACTTC.

CDR3 nucleotide sequence: TGTGCCTGGAGTTCCTCTCAGGGTAACGAGCAGTACTTC. Protein product: CAWSSSQGNEQYF. The J gene is TRBJ2-7, the V gene TRBV30; weak D call: TRBD1 (5 bases). Germline loops: CDR1 GTSNPN, CDR2 SVGIG (reference sequence). Trimming left V 2 bases short and J 5 bases short, with 13 bases between. CDR3 size: 13 residues.

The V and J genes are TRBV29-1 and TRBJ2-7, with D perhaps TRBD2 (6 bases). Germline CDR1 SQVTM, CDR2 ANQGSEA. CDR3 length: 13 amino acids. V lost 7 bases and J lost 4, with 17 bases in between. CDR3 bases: TGCAGCGCCGACCGGGGGTCGGATTACGAGCAGTACTTC. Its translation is CSADRGSDYEQYF.

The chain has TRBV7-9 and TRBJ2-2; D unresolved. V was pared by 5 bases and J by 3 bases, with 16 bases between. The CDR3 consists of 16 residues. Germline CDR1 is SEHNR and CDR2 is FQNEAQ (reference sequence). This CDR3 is CASSQQKAAHTGELFF. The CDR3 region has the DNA TGTGCCAGCAGCCAGCAGAAGGCAGCCCACACCGGGGAGCTGTTTTTT.

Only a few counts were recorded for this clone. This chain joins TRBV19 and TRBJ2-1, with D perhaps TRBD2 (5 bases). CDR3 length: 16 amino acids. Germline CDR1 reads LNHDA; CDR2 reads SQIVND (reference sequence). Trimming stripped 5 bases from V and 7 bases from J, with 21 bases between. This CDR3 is CASSLRVPRGGNEQFF. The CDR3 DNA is TGTGCCAGTAGTTTGAGGGTCCCCCGAGGTGGGAATGAGCAGTTCTTC.

CDR3 in amino acids: CAWEDTGIYNEQFF. The CDR3 DNA reads TGTGCCTGGGAAGACACCGGGATATACAATGAGCAGTTCTTC. V is TRBV30 and J is TRBJ2-1; D perhaps matches TRBD2 (5 bases). The CDR3 length is 14 residues. The V gene lost 5 bases and the J gene lost 4 bases, with 15 bases spanning the gap. Looked up from germline, CDR1 is GTSNPN and CDR2 is SVGIG (reference sequence).

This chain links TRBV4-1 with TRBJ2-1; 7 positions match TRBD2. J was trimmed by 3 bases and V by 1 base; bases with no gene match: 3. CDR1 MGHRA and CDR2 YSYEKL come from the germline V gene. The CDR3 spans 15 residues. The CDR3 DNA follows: TGCGCCAGCAGCCAAGTGAGGGACTACTACAATGAGCAGTTCTTC. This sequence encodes CASSQVRDYYNEQFF.

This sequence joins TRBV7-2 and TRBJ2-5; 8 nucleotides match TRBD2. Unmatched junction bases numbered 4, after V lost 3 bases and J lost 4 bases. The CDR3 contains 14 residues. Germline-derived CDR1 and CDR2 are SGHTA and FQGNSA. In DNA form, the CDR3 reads TGTGCCAGCAGCTTTGGACTAGCTGGAGAGACCCAGTACTTC. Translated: CASSFGLAGETQYF. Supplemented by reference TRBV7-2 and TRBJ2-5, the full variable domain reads GAGVSQSPSNKVTEKGKDVELRCDPISGHTALYWYRQSLGQGLEFLIYFQGNSAPDKSGLPSDRFSAERTGGSVSTLTIQRTQQEDSAVYLCASSFGLAGETQYFGPGTRLLVL.

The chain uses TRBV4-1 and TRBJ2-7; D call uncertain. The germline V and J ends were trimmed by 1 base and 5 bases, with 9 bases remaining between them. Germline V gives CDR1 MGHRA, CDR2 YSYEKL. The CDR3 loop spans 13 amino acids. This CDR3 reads CASSQGRVHEQYF. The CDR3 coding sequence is TGCGCCAGCAGCCAAGGCCGGGTCCACGAGCAGTACTTC.

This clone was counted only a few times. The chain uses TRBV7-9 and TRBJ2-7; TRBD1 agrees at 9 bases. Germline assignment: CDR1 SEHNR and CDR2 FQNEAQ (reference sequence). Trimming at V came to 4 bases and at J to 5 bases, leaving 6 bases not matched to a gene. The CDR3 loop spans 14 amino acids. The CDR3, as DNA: TGTGCCAGCAGCTCACGGGACAGGGCCCACGAGCAGTACTTC. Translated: CASSSRDRAHEQYF. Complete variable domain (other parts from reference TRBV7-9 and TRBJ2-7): DTGVSQNPRHKITKRGQNVTFRCDPISEHNRLYWYRQTLGQGPEFLTYFQNEAQLEKSRLLSDRFSAERPKGSFSTLEIQRTEQGDSAMYLCASSSRDRAHEQYFGPGTRLTVT.

CDR3 nucleotide sequence: TGTGCCAGCAGTCCTCTTCTTGCGGGCCTCACAGATACGCAGTATTTT. It codes for CASSPLLAGLTDTQYF. The chain carries TRBV28 and TRBJ2-3; tentative D call: TRBD2 (5 bases). The CDR3 extends over 16 amino acids. Trimming pared 5 bases from V and 2 bases from J, leaving 17 bases between. Germline V CDR1 and CDR2: MDHEN, SYDVKM. The whole variable domain, filled in from reference TRBV28 and TRBJ2-3, reads DVKVTQSSRYLVKRTGEKVFLECVQDMDHENMFWYRQDPGLGLRLIYFSYDVKMKEKGDIPEGYSVSREKKERFSLILESASTNQTSMYLCASSPLLAGLTDTQYFGPGTRLTVL.

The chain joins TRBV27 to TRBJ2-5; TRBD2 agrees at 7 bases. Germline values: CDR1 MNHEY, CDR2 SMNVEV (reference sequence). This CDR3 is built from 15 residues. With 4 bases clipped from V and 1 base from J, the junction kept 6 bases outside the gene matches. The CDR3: CASSSPSSGQETQYF. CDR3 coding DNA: TGTGCCAGCAGTTCACCTTCTAGCGGCCAAGAGACCCAGTACTTC.

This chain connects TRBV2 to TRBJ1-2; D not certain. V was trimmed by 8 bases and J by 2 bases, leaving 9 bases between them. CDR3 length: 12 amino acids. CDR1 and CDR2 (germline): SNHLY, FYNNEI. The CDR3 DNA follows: TGTGCCAGCCCCGACGGGAACTATGGCTACACCTTC. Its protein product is CASPDGNYGYTF.

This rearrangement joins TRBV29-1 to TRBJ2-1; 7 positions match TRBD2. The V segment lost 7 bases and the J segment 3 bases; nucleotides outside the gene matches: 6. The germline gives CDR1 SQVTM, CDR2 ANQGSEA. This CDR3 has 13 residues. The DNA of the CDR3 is TGCAGCGCCGTCCCTAGCGGCTACAATGAGCAGTTCTTC. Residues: CSAVPSGYNEQFF.

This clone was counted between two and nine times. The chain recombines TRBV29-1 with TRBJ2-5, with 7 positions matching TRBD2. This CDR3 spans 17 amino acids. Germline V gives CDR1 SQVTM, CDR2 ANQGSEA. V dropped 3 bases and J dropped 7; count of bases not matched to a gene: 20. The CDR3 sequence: CSVDFSGFTVTFGTQYF. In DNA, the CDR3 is TGCAGCGTTGATTTTAGCGGGTTCACCGTCACCTTCGGGACCCAGTACTTC. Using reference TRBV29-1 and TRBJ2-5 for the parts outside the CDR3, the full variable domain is SAVISQKPSRDICQRGTSLTIQCQVDSQVTMMFWYRQQPGQSLTLIATANQGSEATYESGFVIDKFPISRPNLTFSTLTVSNMSPEDSSIYLCSVDFSGFTVTFGTQYFGPGTRLLVL.

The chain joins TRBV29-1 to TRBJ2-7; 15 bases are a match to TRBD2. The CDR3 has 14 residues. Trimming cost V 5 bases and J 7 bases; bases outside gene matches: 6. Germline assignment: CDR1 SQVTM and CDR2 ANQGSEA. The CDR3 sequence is CSVTGLAGGSEQYF. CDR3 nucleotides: TGCAGCGTTACGGGACTAGCGGGAGGCAGTGAGCAGTACTTC.

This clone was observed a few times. This chain's CDR3 is CASRGDKYNEQFF. The CDR3 coding sequence is TGTGCCAGCAGGGGGGACAAGTACAATGAGCAGTTCTTC. The rearrangement uses TRBV28 and TRBJ2-1; D may be TRBD1 (6 bases). The CDR3 contains 13 residues. V shed 6 bases and J shed 4 bases, with 10 bases lying between them. Per the germline V gene, CDR1 is MDHEN and CDR2 is SYDVKM.

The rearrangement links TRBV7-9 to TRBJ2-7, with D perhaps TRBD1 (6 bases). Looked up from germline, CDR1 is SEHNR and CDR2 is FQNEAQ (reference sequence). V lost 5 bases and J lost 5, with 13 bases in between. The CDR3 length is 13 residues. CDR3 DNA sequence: TGTGCCAGCAGCCCATCCAACAGGGACGAGCAGTACTTC. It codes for CASSPSNRDEQYF.